The sequence of this TCR beta chain was determined in a study of blood T cell repertoires in COVID-19. Whole-study context: Researchers got acute and convalescent COVID-19 samples from the United States, Italy and Spain. Sources were T cells, B-cell-depleted T cells, or PBMCs; the material itself was cDNA or gDNA.

CDR1 is SEHNR, CDR2 FQNEAQ, per germline (reference sequence). V gave up 5 bases and J gave up 0 bases; unmatched junction bases: 5. This CDR3 has 16 residues. Per the authors' pipeline: Amplified reference gene primers provided the basis for estimating nucleated cell counts. Data came from immunoSEQ multiplex PCR; TCRdb stores just in-frame clones and leaves some out. That table supplies the V and J calls and clone size; D and trimming were determined from the DNA. Among 50,000 to 80,000 clones listed, approximately 82% were seen once. This chain joins TRBV7-9 and TRBJ2-1, with 9 nucleotides matching TRBD1. Sequences were obtained from peripheral blood. The sequence derives from a woman aged 55-70 years with acute or convalescent COVID-19. The CDR3 DNA follows: TGTGCCAGCAGCGGACAGGGGCAGGACTCCTACAATGAGCAGTTCTTC. Protein sequence: CASSGQGQDSYNEQFF.